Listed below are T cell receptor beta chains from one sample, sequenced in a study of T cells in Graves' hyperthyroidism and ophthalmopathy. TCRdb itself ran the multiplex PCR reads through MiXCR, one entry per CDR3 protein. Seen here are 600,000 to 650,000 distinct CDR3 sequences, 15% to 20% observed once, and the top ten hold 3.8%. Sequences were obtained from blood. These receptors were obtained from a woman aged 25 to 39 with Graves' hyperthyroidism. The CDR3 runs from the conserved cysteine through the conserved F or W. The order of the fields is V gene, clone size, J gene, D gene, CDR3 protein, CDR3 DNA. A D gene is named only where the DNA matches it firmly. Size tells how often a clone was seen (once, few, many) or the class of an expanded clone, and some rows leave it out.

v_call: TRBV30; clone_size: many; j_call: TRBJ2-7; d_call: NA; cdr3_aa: CAWSVDGSAEQYF; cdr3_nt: TGTGCCTGGAGTGTTGACGGATCGGCCGAGCAGTACTTC
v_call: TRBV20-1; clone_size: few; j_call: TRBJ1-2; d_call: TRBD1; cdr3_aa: CSARETGGPYGYTF; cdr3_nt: TGCAGTGCTAGAGAAACAGGGGGCCCTTATGGCTACACCTTC
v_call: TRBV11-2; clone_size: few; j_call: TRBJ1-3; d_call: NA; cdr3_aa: CASSLRASGNTIYF; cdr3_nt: TGTGCCAGCAGCTTACGGGCTTCTGGAAACACCATATATTTT
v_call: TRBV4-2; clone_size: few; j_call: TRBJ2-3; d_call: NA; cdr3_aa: CASSQGVHTDTQYF; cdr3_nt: TGTGCCAGCAGCCAAGGGGTTCATACAGATACGCAGTATTTT
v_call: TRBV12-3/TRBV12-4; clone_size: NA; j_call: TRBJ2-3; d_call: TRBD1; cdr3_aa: CASSTGTGDNPDTQYF; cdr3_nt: TGTGCCAGCAGCACAGGGACAGGGGATAATCCAGATACGCAGTATTTT
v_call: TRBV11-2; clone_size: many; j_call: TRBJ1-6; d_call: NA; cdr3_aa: CASSLNGLRDSPLHF; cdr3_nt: TGTGCCAGCAGCTTAAATGGGTTGAGGGATTCACCCCTCCACTTT
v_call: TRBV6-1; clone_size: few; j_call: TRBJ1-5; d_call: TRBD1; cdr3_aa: CASSELGQGEDQPQHF; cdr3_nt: TGTGCCAGCAGTGAATTGGGACAGGGTGAGGATCAGCCCCAGCATTTT
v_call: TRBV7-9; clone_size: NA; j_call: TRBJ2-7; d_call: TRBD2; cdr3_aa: CASGLSGGPVREQYF; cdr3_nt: TGTGCCAGCGGCTTGTCGGGAGGGCCGGTCCGGGAGCAGTACTTC
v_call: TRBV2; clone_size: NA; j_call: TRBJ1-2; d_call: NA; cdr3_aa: CASSEWGAGNYGYTF; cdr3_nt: TGTGCCAGCAGTGAGTGGGGTGCAGGGAACTATGGCTACACCTTC
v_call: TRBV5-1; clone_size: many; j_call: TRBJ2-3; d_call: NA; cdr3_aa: CASSLGGLLTDTQYF; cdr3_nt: TGCGCCAGCAGCTTGGGCGGGCTCCTCACAGATACGCAGTATTTT
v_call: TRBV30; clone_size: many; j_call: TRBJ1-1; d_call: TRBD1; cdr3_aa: CAWSASGGRAFF; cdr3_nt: TGTGCCTGGAGTGCCTCAGGGGGCCGGGCTTTCTTT
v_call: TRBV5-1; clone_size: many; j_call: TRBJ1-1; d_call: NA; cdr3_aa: CASSQGWAEAFF; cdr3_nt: TGCGCCAGCAGCCAAGGGTGGGCTGAAGCTTTCTTT
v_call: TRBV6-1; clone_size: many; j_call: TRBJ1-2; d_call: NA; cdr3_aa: CASSNPRTSGYGYTF; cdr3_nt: TGTGCCAGCAGTAATCCGCGGACCTCCGGCTATGGCTACACCTTC
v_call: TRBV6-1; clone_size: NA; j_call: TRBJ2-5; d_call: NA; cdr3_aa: CASSPHRFPRETQYF; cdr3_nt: TGTGCCAGCAGTCCCCACCGGTTTCCCCGAGAGACCCAGTACTTC
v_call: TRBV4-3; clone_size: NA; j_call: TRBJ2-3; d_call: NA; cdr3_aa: CASSQGILGTDTQYF; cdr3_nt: TGCGCCAGCAGCCAAGGTATCCTCGGCACAGATACGCAGTATTTT
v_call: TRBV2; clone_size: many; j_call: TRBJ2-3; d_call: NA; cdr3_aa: CASSERSRTDTQYF; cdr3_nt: TGTGCCAGCAGTGAACGGAGTCGCACAGATACGCAGTATTTT
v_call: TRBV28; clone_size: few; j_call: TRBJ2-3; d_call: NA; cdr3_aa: CASSRERRTDTQYF; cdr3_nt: TGTGCCAGCAGCCGCGAACGCCGCACAGATACGCAGTATTTT
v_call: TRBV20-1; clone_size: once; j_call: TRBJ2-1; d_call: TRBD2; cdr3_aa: CSASMGEGLGEQFF; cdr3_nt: TGCAGTGCTAGTATGGGGGAGGGCCTAGGGGAGCAGTTCTTC
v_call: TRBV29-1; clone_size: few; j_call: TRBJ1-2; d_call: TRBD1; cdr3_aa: CSVAGGDYGYTF; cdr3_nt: TGCAGCGTTGCAGGGGGAGACTATGGCTACACCTTC
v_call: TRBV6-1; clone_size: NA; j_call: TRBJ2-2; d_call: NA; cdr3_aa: CASSVSRYKTGELFF; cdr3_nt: TGTGCCAGCAGTGTTTCTAGATACAAGACCGGGGAGCTGTTTTTT
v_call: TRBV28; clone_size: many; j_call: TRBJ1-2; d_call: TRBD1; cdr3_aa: CASIAASTGTYGYTF; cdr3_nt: TGTGCCAGCATCGCGGCCTCGACAGGGACCTATGGCTACACCTTC
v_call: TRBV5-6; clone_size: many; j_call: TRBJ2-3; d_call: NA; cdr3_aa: CASSFGVTDTQYF; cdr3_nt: TGTGCCAGCAGCTTTGGGGTTACAGATACGCAGTATTTT